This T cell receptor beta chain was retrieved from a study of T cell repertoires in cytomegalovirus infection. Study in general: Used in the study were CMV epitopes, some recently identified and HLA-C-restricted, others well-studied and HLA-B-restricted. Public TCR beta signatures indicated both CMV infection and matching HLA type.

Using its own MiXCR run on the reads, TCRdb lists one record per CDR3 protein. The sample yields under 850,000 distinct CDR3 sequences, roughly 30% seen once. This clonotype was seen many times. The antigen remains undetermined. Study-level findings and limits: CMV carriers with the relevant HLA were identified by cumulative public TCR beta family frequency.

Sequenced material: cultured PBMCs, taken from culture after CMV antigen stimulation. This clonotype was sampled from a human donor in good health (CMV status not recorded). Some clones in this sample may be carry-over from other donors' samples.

The CDR3 loop is CASSLAPAVYNEQFF. Here the CDR3 DNA reads TGTGCCAGCAGCTTAGCCCCCGCGGTGTACAATGAGCAGTTCTTC. The V call is TRBV7-6, the J call TRBJ2-1; D is unresolved. V was shortened by 0 bases and J by 4 bases, with 10 bases between the two germline ends. This CDR3 is built from 15 residues. The germline CDR1 and CDR2 sequences are SGHVS and FNYEAQ.